This T cell receptor (beta chain) originates from a study of T cells in Graves' hyperthyroidism and ophthalmopathy. This clonotype came up many times. V shed 7 bases and J 2 bases; nucleotides not matched to a gene: 4. Germline CDR1 SGHAT, CDR2 FQNNGV. The CDR3 consists of 14 residues. RNA transcripts provided the source from which TCR beta CDR3 regions were amplified. HTBI primers were the set used in a first-round RT-PCR of the TCR CDR3. TCRdb called the multiplex PCR reads again in MiXCR, with one record for every CDR3 protein. Of around 190,000 distinct CDR3 sequences in the sample, less than 20% were seen once.

What was sequenced was blood. This chain joins TRBV11-2 and TRBJ2-1; 8 positions agree with TRBD2. The origin of this receptor is a woman aged 45 to 65 with Graves' hyperthyroidism. The CDR3 DNA reads TGTGCCAGCAAAGCGGGGGCTGCCTACAATGAGCAGTTCTTC. Amino acids: CASKAGAAYNEQFF.